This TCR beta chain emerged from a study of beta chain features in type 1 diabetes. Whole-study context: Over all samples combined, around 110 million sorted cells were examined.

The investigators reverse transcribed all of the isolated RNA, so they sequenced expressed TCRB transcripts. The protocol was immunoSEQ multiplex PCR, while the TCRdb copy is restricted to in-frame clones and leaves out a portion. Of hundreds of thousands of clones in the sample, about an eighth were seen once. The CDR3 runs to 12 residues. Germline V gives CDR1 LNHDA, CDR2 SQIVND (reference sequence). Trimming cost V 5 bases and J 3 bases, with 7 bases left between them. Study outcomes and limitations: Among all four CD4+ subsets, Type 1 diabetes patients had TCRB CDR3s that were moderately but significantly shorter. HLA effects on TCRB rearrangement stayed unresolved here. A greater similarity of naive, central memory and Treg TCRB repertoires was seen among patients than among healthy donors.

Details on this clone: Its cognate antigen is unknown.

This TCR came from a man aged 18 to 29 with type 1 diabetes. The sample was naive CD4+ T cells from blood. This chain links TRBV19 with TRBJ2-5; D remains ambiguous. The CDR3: CASSVREETQYF. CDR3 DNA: TGTGCCAGTAGTGTACGAGAAGAGACCCAGTACTTC.